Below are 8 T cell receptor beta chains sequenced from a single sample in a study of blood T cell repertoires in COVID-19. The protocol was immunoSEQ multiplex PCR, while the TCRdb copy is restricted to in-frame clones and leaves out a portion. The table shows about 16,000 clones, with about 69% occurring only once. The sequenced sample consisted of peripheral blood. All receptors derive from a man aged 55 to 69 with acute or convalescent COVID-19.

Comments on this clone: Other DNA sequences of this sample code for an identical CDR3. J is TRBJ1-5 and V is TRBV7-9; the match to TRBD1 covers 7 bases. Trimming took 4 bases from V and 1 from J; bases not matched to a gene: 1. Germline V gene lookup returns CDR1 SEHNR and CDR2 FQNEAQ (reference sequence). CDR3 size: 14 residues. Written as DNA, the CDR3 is TGTGCCAGCAGCTCGACAGGGAGCAATCAGCCCCAGCATTTT. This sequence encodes CASSSTGSNQPQHF.

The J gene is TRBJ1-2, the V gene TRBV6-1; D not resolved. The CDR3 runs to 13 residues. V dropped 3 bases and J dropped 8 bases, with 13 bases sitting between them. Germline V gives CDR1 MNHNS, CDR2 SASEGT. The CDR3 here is CASSESSSFGYTF. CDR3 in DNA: TGTGCCAGCAGTGAGAGTAGTTCGTTCGGCTACACCTTC.

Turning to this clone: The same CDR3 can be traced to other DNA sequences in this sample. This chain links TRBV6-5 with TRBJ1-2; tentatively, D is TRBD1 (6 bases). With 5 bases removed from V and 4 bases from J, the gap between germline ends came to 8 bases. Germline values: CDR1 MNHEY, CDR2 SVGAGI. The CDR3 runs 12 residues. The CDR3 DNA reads TGTGCCAGCAGTACAGGGACCTATGGCTACACCTTC. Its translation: CASSTGTYGYTF.

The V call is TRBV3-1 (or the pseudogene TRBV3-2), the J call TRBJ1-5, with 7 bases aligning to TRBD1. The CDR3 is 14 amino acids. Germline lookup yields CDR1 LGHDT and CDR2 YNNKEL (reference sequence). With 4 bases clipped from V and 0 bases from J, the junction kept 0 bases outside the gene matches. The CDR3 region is CASSRQGSNQPQHF. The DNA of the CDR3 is TGTGCCAGCAGCCGACAGGGTAGCAATCAGCCCCAGCATTTT.

CDR3 coding DNA: TGTGCCAGCAGTAATGTAGGGGGCAATGAGCAGTTCTTC. Translation gives CASSNVGGNEQFF. The gene calls are TRBV6-2 or TRBV6-3 and TRBJ2-1; TRBD1 is a possible D gene (6 bases). V was cut by 5 bases and J by 6 bases, with 11 bases left in between. Germline lookup yields CDR1 MNHEY and CDR2 SVGEGT. CDR3 length equals 13 residues.

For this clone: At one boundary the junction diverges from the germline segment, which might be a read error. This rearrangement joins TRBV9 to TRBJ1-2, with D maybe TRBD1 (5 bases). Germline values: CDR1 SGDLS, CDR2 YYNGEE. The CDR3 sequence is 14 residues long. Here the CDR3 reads CASSVMGQAYDYTF. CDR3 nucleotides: TGTGCCAGCAGCGTCATGGGGCAGGCGTATGACTACACCTTC.

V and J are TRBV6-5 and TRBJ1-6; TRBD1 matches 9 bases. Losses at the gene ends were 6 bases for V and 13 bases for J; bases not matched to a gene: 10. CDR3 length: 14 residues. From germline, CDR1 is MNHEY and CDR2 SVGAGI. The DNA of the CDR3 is TGTGCCAGCAGCCCCCGGGACAGGGACTACCCCCTCCACTTT. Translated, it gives CASSPRDRDYPLHF.

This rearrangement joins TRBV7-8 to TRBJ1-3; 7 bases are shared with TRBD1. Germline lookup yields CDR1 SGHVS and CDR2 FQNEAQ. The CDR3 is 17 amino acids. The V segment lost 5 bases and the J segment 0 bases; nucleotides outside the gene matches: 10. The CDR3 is CASSIEQGNPSGNTIYF. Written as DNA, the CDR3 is TGTGCCAGCAGCATCGAACAGGGGAACCCCTCTGGAAACACCATATATTTT.